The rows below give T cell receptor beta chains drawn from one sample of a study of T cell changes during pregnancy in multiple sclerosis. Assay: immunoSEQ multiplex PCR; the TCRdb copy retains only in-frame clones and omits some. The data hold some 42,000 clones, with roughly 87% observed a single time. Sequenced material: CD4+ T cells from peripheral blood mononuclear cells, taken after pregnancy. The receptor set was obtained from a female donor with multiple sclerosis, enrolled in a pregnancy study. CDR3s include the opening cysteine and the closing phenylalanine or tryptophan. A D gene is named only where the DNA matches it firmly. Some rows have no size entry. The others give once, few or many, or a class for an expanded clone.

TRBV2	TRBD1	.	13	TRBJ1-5	CASSGTGFQPQHF	TGTGCCAGCAGTGGGACAGGGTTTCAGCCCCAGCATTTT
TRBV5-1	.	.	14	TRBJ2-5	CASSFGTYQETQYF	TGCGCCAGCAGCTTCGGGACTTACCAAGAGACCCAGTACTTC
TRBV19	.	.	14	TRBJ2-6	CASTLSSGANVLTF	TGTGCCAGTACGCTGAGCTCTGGGGCCAACGTCCTGACTTTC
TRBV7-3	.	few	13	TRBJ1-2	CASSFNRVYGYTF	TGTGCCAGCAGCTTTAACAGGGTGTATGGCTACACCTTC
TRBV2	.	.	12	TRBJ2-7	CASSESGYEQYF	TGTGCCAGCAGTGAATCGGGGTACGAGCAGTACTTC
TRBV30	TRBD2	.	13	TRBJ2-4	CAWATSGGNIQYF	TGTGCCTGGGCGACTAGCGGGGGGAACATTCAGTACTTC
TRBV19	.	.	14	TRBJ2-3	CAAGAGGSTDTQYF	TGTGCCGCAGGGGCCGGGGGGAGCACAGATACGCAGTATTTT
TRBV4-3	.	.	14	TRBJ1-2	CASSPSGRPLSYTF	TGCGCCAGCAGCCCGTCGGGAAGACCTCTATCCTACACCTTC
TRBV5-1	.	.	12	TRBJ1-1	CASSLEGRKAFF	TGCGCCAGCAGCTTGGAAGGGAGGAAAGCTTTCTTT
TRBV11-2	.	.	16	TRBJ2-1	CASSLAQGISHNEQFF	TGTGCCAGCAGCTTAGCCCAGGGGATTTCTCACAATGAGCAGTTCTTC
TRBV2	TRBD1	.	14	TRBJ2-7	CASVRDRDSYEQYF	TGTGCCAGTGTCCGGGACAGAGACTCCTACGAGCAGTACTTC
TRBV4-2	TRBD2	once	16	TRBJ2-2	CASSPRSGGADGELFF	TGTGCCAGCAGCCCGCGTAGCGGGGGGGCCGACGGGGAGCTGTTTTTT
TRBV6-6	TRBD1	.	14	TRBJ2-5	CASRRTGGQETQYF	TGTGCCAGCAGACGCACAGGGGGCCAAGAGACCCAGTACTTC
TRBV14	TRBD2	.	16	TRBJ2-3	CASSQLAGGTTDTQYF	TGTGCCAGCAGCCAACTAGCGGGGGGGACCACAGATACGCAGTATTTT
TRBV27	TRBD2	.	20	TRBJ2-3	CASSPSLAGGILSSTDTQYF	TGTGCCAGCAGTCCATCACTAGCGGGGGGGATCCTTTCGAGCACAGATACGCAGTATTTT
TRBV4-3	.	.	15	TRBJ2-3	CASSQEQGPTDTQYF	TGCGCCAGCAGCCAAGAGCAGGGCCCCACAGATACGCAGTATTTT
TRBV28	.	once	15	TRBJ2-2	CASSLSGDWAGELFF	TGTGCCAGCAGTTTGTCCGGGGATTGGGCCGGGGAGCTGTTTTTT
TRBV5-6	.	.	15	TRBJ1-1	CASSLQVLLNTEAFF	TGTGCCAGCAGCTTGCAGGTATTGTTGAACACTGAAGCTTTCTTT
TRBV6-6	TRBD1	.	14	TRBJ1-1	CASSYVQGVPEAFF	TGTGCCAGCAGTTATGTACAGGGGGTCCCTGAAGCTTTCTTT
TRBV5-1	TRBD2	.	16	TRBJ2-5	CASSLTPRGAGETQYF	TGCGCCAGCAGCTTGACACCGCGGGGGGCCGGGGAGACCCAGTACTTC
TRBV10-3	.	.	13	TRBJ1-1	CAINPSGNTEAFF	TGTGCCATCAACCCAAGCGGGAACACTGAAGCTTTCTTT
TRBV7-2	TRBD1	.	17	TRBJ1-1	CASSLDGTGGLNTEAFF	TGTGCCAGCAGCTTAGATGGTACAGGGGGCTTGAACACTGAAGCTTTCTTT
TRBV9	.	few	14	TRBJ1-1	CASSSLGVGDEAFF	TGTGCCAGCAGCTCGCTAGGGGTCGGCGACGAAGCTTTCTTT
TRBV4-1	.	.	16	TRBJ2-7	CASSPYPGLLLYEQYF	TGCGCCAGCAGCCCCTATCCGGGACTCCTCCTCTACGAGCAGTACTTC
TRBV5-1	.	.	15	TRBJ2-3	CASSRRTEGTDTQYF	TGCGCCAGCAGCAGGAGGACGGAGGGCACAGATACGCAGTATTTT
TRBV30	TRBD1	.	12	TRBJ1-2	CAGRGQGYGYTF	TGTGCCGGCAGAGGACAGGGGTATGGCTACACCTTC
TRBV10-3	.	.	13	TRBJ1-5	CASSAGFNQPQHF	TGTGCCTCCTCGGCGGGATTCAATCAGCCCCAGCATTTT
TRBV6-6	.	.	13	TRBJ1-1	CASSYETRGQAFF	TGTGCCAGCAGTTACGAGACTAGGGGACAAGCTTTCTTT
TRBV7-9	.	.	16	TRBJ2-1	CASSLAAGSSYNEQFF	TGTGCCAGCAGCTTAGCGGCGGGGAGCTCCTACAATGAGCAGTTCTTC
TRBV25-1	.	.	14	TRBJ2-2	CASSGGVDTGELFF	TGTGCCAGCAGTGGGGGCGTGGACACCGGGGAGCTGTTTTTT
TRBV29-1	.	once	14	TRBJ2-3	CSVNAGRSTDTQYF	TGCAGCGTCAACGCGGGCCGGAGCACAGATACGCAGTATTTT
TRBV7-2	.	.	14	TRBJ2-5	CASSLSAGDETQYF	TGTGCCAGCAGCTTGTCGGCAGGGGACGAGACCCAGTACTTC
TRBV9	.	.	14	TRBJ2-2	CASSVGQSTGELFF	TGTGCCAGCAGCGTCGGACAGTCCACCGGGGAGCTGTTTTTT
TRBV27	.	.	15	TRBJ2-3	CASSSRAGNTDTQYF	TGTGCCAGCAGTTCGCGGGCGGGGAACACAGATACGCAGTATTTT
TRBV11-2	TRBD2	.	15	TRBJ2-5	CASSRAGAAQETQYF	TGTGCCAGCAGCCGAGCGGGGGCCGCACAAGAGACCCAGTACTTC
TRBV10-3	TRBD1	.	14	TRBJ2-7	CAISERQGTYEQYF	TGTGCCATCAGTGAGAGACAGGGTACCTACGAGCAGTACTTC
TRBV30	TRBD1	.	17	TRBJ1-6	CAWSNRLTGNKNSPLHF	TGTGCCTGGAGTAATCGTCTGACAGGGAATAAGAATTCACCCCTCCACTTT
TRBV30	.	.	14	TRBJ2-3	CAWKHSLRTDTQYF	TGTGCCTGGAAACACTCACTACGCACAGATACGCAGTATTTT
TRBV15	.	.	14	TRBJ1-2	CATSRESTLRSYTF	TGTGCCACCAGCAGAGAGAGCACGCTAAGAAGCTACACCTTC
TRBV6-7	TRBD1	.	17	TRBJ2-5	CASSPMPGQGSGETQYF	TGTGCCAGCAGTCCTATGCCCGGACAGGGCTCAGGCGAGACCCAGTACTTC
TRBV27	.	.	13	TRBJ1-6	CASRQGFHSPLHF	TGTGCCAGCAGGCAGGGTTTTCATTCACCCCTCCACTTT